This T cell receptor beta chain was captured by sequencing in a study of cytomegalovirus exposure and HLA in healthy donors (dated by TCRdb to 2016 to 2017). For context, the study as a whole: According to an earlier analysis of several hundred of the donors, roughly 180 million T cells yielded 117 million unique TCR beta sequences and 276 Gb of sequence data. Approximately 300 gigabases of sequencing data and around 85 million unique TCR sequences made up an early release that covered several hundred HLA-typed donors. Of the roughly 410 genotyped donors, approximately 80% were placed in the genetic ancestry cluster associated with self-reported Caucasian donors. The study was designed to test whether signatures of past pathogen exposure could be identified by cataloging public T cell receptors. The study profiled the T cell repertoires of hundreds of subjects by immunosequencing and related them to cytomegalovirus serostatus. Besides the first cohort of roughly 640 subjects, a separate validation cohort made up of 120 or so different subjects was used. To predict cytomegalovirus infection status, the study combined high-throughput TCR immunosequencing, statistical association of individual TCRs with disease status, and machine learning. In a later analysis, previously published TCR beta repertoires from 600 to 850 donors were re-analyzed and high-resolution HLA genotyping was added so that TCR occurrence patterns could be studied. Rather than using new phenotypic data, the later analysis identified candidate immune exposures from TCR beta sequences and from how often those sequences occurred across donors. An earlier analysis of around 540 of the donors applied high-throughput TCR beta sequencing to assess whether each TCR beta V gene segment acted as functional or pseudogenic. Donor age, sex, ethnicity and CMV serostatus were collected together with the repertoire data. In a later genetic analysis, genome-wide SNP genotypes for about 65% of the roughly 700 donors were used, and that subset was treated as a discovery cohort. All discovery cohort repertoires had been generated using a single sequencing platform. HLA typing covered class I and class II loci at four-digit resolution. Typing coverage varied by locus: roughly 620-640 donors for A, B, C, DRB1 and DQB1; more than 500 for DQA1; more than 600 for DPA1; 450 to 480 for DPB1. Because of strong linkage in the cohort, a few DR-DQ haplotypes were treated as single units for association and clustering. Among about 410 genotyped donors of the cohort, an average of around 250,000 unique TCR beta nucleotide sequences was sequenced per donor, of which 15% to 20% were non-productive. General conclusions and limits of the study: A cluster of highly shared sequence variants was judged likely to represent a technical artifact of the sequencing pipeline. According to a later analysis, parvovirus B19, influenza, CMV and Epstein-Barr virus appeared linked to several top co-occurrence clusters. Because counts were too low, more than 15 rarely observed V segments, including chromosome 9 orphons, were excluded from the earlier analysis of several hundred of the donors. In an earlier analysis of about 600 of the donors, most TCR beta V segments appeared in productive rearrangements about 87% or about 30% of the time, broadly matching IMGT annotations. A further reported finding was that TCR beta sequences accurately predicted the HLA-A and HLA-B alleles for most subjects in the first cohort. A few of the identified cytomegalovirus-associated TCR beta chains were confirmed in vitro to be specific for cytomegalovirus antigens. According to a later analysis, TCR association rates differed among HLA loci, with DRB1 alleles showing the most associated TCRs and HLA-C alleles showing the fewest. Roughly uniform sequencing depth across donors was assumed in presence/absence analyses, although this assumption may not hold. Some IMGT-functional V segments, including TRBV6-2 and TRBV6-3, could not be distinguished by the 87-base-pair reads and were therefore excluded. According to the authors, the approach could potentially be generalized to other disease states and immunological phenotypes. In a later analysis, 16,951 TCR beta sequences were associated with specific HLA alleles at a false discovery rate of 0.05. Compared with equally common non-associated chains, HLA-associated TCR beta chains in a later analysis were more clonally expanded and had lower generation probabilities. Because some donors lacked HLA typing at each locus, the association tests relied only on the typed subset. In the study, approximately 160 TCR beta chains were listed as associated with cytomegalovirus. Immune exposure information for the cohort was limited to CMV serostatus. According to a later analysis, most CMV-associated TCR beta chains appeared to be HLA-restricted, and the HLA associations seemed to be driven largely by CMV exposure. Across donors, most TCR sequences were observed very rarely, whereas some public TCRs were present in many individuals. A later genetic analysis reported fewer N-insertions in productive TCRs among donors in an Asian-associated ancestry cluster than the approximately 670-donor mean. The classifier was reported to diagnose cytomegalovirus status with high specificity and sensitivity in both the original cohort and the validation cohort. Strong co-occurrence of HLA alleles, especially DR and DQ, made assigning TCR associations to individual alleles difficult. An association between a missense DCLRE1C variant and V-gene and J-gene trimming of TCR beta chains was found in a later genetic analysis and replicated in an independent cohort. Correlated functional status among segregating V segments might reflect linkage disequilibrium, but an unknown experimental factor could not be ruled out. In this cohort, only TCR beta chains were sequenced, and detectable features were limited by the absence of alpha or paired-chain data.

The cohort comprised approximately 700 healthy bone marrow donors. Cohort members were all nominally healthy when sampled, although unrecorded immune exposures were likely present. The donor was CMV seropositive and was included in the group of approximately 310 seropositive cohort members. A peripheral blood sample was provided by each donor, and peripheral blood mononuclear cells were used for TCR beta sequencing. Genomic DNA was extracted from the blood cell samples with the Qiagen DNeasy Blood Extraction Kit. Ends trimmed: V by 4 bases, J by 9 bases; bases unmatched to a gene: 8. The germline V gene supplies CDR1 ENHRY and CDR2 SYGVKD. Measured from the cysteine to the phenylalanine, the CDR3 is 14 residues long. The kept DNA is CDR3 alone, 42 bases in frame from the first base. This clone has a count of ten or more. The antigen it recognizes is unknown. The record has no base qualities; no much larger clone is one base away.

Receptor libraries were prepared by the immunoSEQ multiplex PCR assay. For the multiplex PCR, a mixture combining 60 forward primers for TCR Vbeta segments and 13 reverse primers for TCR Jbeta segments was used. The CDR3 region of rearranged TCR beta genes was amplified from genomic DNA with a multiplex PCR assay. The amplified TCR beta libraries were sequenced on the Illumina HiSeq System as 87-base-pair reads. The original methods were these. A later analysis tallied tens of millions of unique TCR beta chains across the 640 or so repertoires, and about 12 million of those chains were shared by two or more donors. Raw reads were error-corrected and collapsed into unique sequences by a nearest-neighbor algorithm in which closely related sequences were merged to remove PCR and sequencing errors. Alignment of CDR3 sequences to IMGT reference sequences was used to assign V, D and J gene segments. For a sequence to be retained, a match of at least six nucleotides to both a V gene segment and a J gene segment was required. Rearrangements were called productive when the CDR3 lacked stop codons and stayed in frame with V and J; all others were non-productive. Following IMGT convention, CDR3 was defined as the stretch from the second conserved V-encoded cysteine to the conserved J-encoded phenylalanine. Sequences without an unambiguous match to a single V gene segment were excluded from the earlier analysis of over 500 of the donors. An earlier analysis of fewer than 650 of the donors classified V segments as functional when productive rearrangements were above 56.7% and as segregating when the standard deviation between donors was above 5%. A statistical classification framework was built for diagnosing cytomegalovirus status from the catalog of TCR beta chain sequences. In a later analysis, TCR nucleotide sequences were compared against IMGT/GENE-DB human TR gene sequences so that V and J genes could be assigned. The TCRdist pipeline was used in a later analysis to assign CDR3 sequences and most-parsimonious VDJ recombination scenarios. In a later analysis, each TCR beta chain was defined by its CDR3 amino acid sequence together with its V-gene family, and reads lacking a unique V-gene family were excluded. To address suspected cross-contamination and a sequencing artifact, a later analysis removed approximately 600 highly shared, low-generation-probability nucleotide sequences. In a later analysis, a clonal expansion index for each public chain was calculated from normalized within-repertoire ranks of inferred template counts. A later analysis computed generation probabilities with a VDJ recombination model fitted to out-of-frame rearrangements, and checked the results against IGoR. Hypergeometric tests were used in a later analysis to score TCR-TCR, TCR-HLA and TCR-CMV co-occurrence, with a repertoire-size bias correction applied to the TCR pairs. To estimate false discovery rates, a later analysis permuted the HLA or CMV assignments 20 times. A later analysis grouped co-occurring TCRs with DBSCAN, adding TCRdist sequence similarity when clustering within HLA-allele-positive subsets. For co-occurrence clustering, repertoires with fewer than 30,000 or more than 120,000 public chains were excluded, along with four or five repertoires with anomalous nucleotide sharing. Sourced from immuneACCESS, this table was stored by TCRdb with only in-frame sequences that have V and J called. A share of the clones is absent; for the studies checked, an unresolved V gene accounts for under half, and the remainder has no known explanation. Clone size and the V and J calls come from that table; the DNA yielded D and trimming. Within this sample are roughly 120,000 clones, with about three fifths of them counted one time only. The ten largest clones represent roughly 10% of the sample.

The V and J segments used are TRBV10-3 and TRBJ2-1; TRBD2 fits 8 bases in the junction. The clonotype was recovered from a man aged 40-49 years in good health and CMV-seropositive. The sequenced sample was PBMCs. The CDR3 here reads CAISGLTGGLEQFF. The DNA sequence is given as TGTGCCATCAGTGGACTGACGGGAGGGCTTGAGCAGTTCTTC.